This TCR beta chain emerged from a study of T cells in localized non-small cell lung cancer. This clone was seen once. Antigen unknown. Trimming took 1 base from V and 2 from J; bases not matched to a gene: 6. The germline V gene has CDR1 MGHRA and CDR2 YSYEKL. The CDR3 has 17 residues. Study outcomes and limitations: Multi-region tumor sequencing was not done, so intratumor heterogeneity could not be excluded. In adjacent lung, a median about 54 of the top 100 tumor clones were found. Uninvolved neighboring lung showed the greatest T cell clonality, exceeding tumor.

Repertoires were generated with immunoSEQ multiplex PCR, while TCRdb's copy carries only in-frame clones and drops some. Of about 24,000 clones listed, over 75% are singletons. V usage is TRBV4-1 and J usage is TRBJ2-2; 8 bases fit TRBD2. The TCR originated in a man aged 40-75 years with stage II lung adenocarcinoma. The material sequenced was PBMCs, taken before any cancer treatment. The CDR3 nucleotides are TGCGCCAGCAGCCAAGGATTTAGCGGGAAAAACACCGGGGAGCTGTTTTTT. Its translation: CASSQGFSGKNTGELFF.